This TCR beta chain was sequenced in a study of blood T cells in healthy people across ages. This CDR3 is 15 amino acids long. The germline V and J ends were trimmed by 3 bases and 0 bases, with 8 bases remaining between them. Germline-derived CDR1 and CDR2 are LGHNT and FRNRAP. Then a second PCR, running about 6 to 12 cycles, was carried out with a sample-barcoded 5' primer and a J-beta primer mix. Each CDR3 protein gets one entry after TCRdb re-called the 5' RACE reads with MiXCR. The data show roughly 1,000,000 distinct CDR3 sequences, approximately 25% seen once. Russia was home to the donors, healthy Caucasian individuals aged roughly 6 to 90. The data were also submitted as part of a second study, on T cells of mothers and their children.

V usage is TRBV12-5 and J usage is TRBJ1-4, with a tentative D call TRBD1 (5 bases). The clonotype originates from a girl aged 2 to 10 in good health. Material for sequencing was blood. CDR3 nucleotides: TGTGCTAGTGGTTTCGGGGCCGCAACTAATGAAAAACTGTTTTTT. Translating it yields CASGFGAATNEKLFF.